The 17 T cell receptor beta chains listed next were all sequenced from one sample in a study of cytomegalovirus exposure and HLA in healthy donors. A multiplex PCR was run with 60 Vbeta primers and 13 Jbeta primers. TCRdb keeps only in-frame clones here, not all; method: immunoSEQ multiplex PCR. Of about 89,000 clones listed, about three quarters are singletons. Sequenced: PBMCs. The receptors here all came from a man aged 25 to 40 in good health and CMV-seropositive.

This sequence joins TRBV19 and TRBJ2-7; D may be TRBD2 (6 bases). Per germline, CDR1 LNHDA and CDR2 SQIVND (reference sequence). The germline V and J ends were trimmed by 0 bases and 3 bases, with 12 bases remaining between them. CDR3 length: 15 residues. The CDR3 DNA reads as TGTGCCAGTAGTATAGATCTGGGACTTTTCTACGAGCAGTACTTC. It codes for CASSIDLGLFYEQYF.

CDR3 nucleotides: TGTGCCAGCAGCCAAGATCTGGGACTAGCGGGGGGTGGGAGGGAGACCCAGTACTTC. Translated: CASSQDLGLAGGGRETQYF. This sequence joins TRBV4-2 and TRBJ2-5; TRBD2 agrees at 15 bases. CDR3 size: 19 residues. The junction had 10 bases not matched to a gene; V was cut back by 0 bases and J by 5 bases. Germline CDR1 reads LGHNA; CDR2 reads YNFKEQ.

J is TRBJ2-1 and V is TRBV7-3; D perhaps matches TRBD1 (5 bases). Looked up from germline, CDR1 is SGHTA and CDR2 is FQGTGA. The CDR3 is made up of 14 amino acids. Trimming removed 2 bases from V and 7 bases from J, with 12 bases in between. CDR3 loop: CASSLVRVGNEQFF. CDR3 nucleotides: TGTGCCAGCAGCTTAGTCAGGGTAGGAAATGAGCAGTTCTTC. The full variable domain, completed using reference TRBV7-3 and TRBJ2-1, is GAGVSQTPSNKVTEKGKYVELRCDPISGHTALYWYRQSLGQGPEFLIYFQGTGAADDSGLPNDRFFAVRPEGSVSTLKIQRTERGDSAVYLCASSLVRVGNEQFFGPGTRLTVL.

The rearrangement links TRBV4-2 to TRBJ2-3; D possibly corresponds to TRBD1 (6 bases). V was pared by 5 bases and J by 1 base, with 7 bases between. The germline CDR1 and CDR2 sequences are LGHNA and YNFKEQ. The CDR3 covers 13 residues. The CDR3 DNA reads TGTGCCAGCAGCGAGGGGGGCACAGATACGCAGTATTTT. Its translation: CASSEGGTDTQYF.

This rearrangement joins TRBV6-1 to TRBJ2-7; a weak D match, TRBD1 (6 bases). V lost 0 bases and J lost 2, with 8 bases in between. CDR1 is MNHNS and CDR2 is SASEGT in the germline V gene. There are 14 residues in the CDR3. CDR3 amino acids: CASSEAHRAYEQYF. The CDR3 nucleotides are TGTGCCAGCAGTGAAGCCCACAGGGCCTACGAGCAGTACTTC.

The chain is built from TRBV14 and TRBJ2-7, with a weak D call TRBD1 (5 bases). The ends were cut back, 1 base at V and 3 bases at J, with 7 bases in the middle. This CDR3 comprises 13 residues. The germline V gene encodes CDR1 SGHDN and CDR2 FVKESK. CDR3 nucleotide sequence: TGTGCCAGCAGCCAAGCTGACAGCTACGAGCAGTACTTC. Protein sequence: CASSQADSYEQYF.

The V call is TRBV15, the J call TRBJ1-2; D perhaps matches TRBD1 (6 bases). CDR1 LNHNV and CDR2 YYDKDF come from the germline V gene (reference sequence). This CDR3 spans 15 amino acids. With 0 bases removed from V and 4 bases from J, the gap between germline ends came to 12 bases. CDR3 nucleotides: TGTGCCACCAGCAGAGATCTACAGGGTATCTATGGCTACACCTTC. Protein: CATSRDLQGIYGYTF.

This CDR3 is CASNPTSGVGNSPLHF. The CDR3 region has the DNA TGTGCCAGCAACCCGACCTCGGGGGTTGGTAATTCACCCCTCCACTTT. The chain has TRBV6-6 and TRBJ1-6; D perhaps matches TRBD1 (5 bases). V gave up 7 bases and J gave up 6 bases, with 19 bases separating them. CDR3 length equals 16 residues. Looked up from germline, CDR1 is MNHNY and CDR2 is SVGAGI (reference sequence).

The count of this clone is one. This chain connects TRBV2 to TRBJ2-1; a weak D match, TRBD2 (5 bases). Trimming removed 7 bases at V and 3 bases at J, with 13 bases between. The CDR3 extends over 14 amino acids. Germline CDR1 reads SNHLY; CDR2 reads FYNNEI. The CDR3 loop reads CASTNGDLYNEQFF. Here the CDR3 DNA reads TGTGCCAGCACTAACGGGGATCTCTACAATGAGCAGTTCTTC.

The V gene is TRBV25-1, the J gene TRBJ1-2; 8 bases agree with TRBD1. Germline CDR1 MGHDK, CDR2 SYGVNS. This CDR3 spans 16 amino acids. J gave up 6 bases and V 3 bases, and 12 bases lay outside the gene matches. This CDR3 reads CASSDPGQGTQDGYTF. The CDR3 DNA is TGTGCCAGCAGTGACCCCGGACAGGGTACGCAGGATGGCTACACCTTC.

This clone was detected a few times. The chain recombines TRBV6-1 with TRBJ2-3; TRBD1 might be the D (6 bases). The V gene lost 5 bases and the J gene lost 2 bases, with 11 bases spanning the gap. The CDR3 totals 14 residues. CDR1 is MNHNS, CDR2 SASEGT, per germline. The CDR3 nucleotides read TGTGCCAGCAGTTCCGGACAGCACACAGATACGCAGTATTTT. As protein: CASSSGQHTDTQYF.

The rearrangement links TRBV7-2 to TRBJ2-7, with D perhaps TRBD1 (6 bases). The CDR3 runs to 14 residues. Trimming took 3 bases from V and 6 from J, leaving 15 bases between them. Germline values: CDR1 SGHTA, CDR2 FQGNSA. CDR3 protein: CASSFSGGVGEQYF. For the CDR3, the DNA is TGTGCCAGCAGCTTTAGTGGGGGCGTGGGCGAGCAGTACTTC.

The chain uses TRBV4-1 and TRBJ1-2; 12 bases align to TRBD1. V trimming: 1 base; J trimming: 7 bases; junction bases outside the gene matches: 7. The germline CDR1 and CDR2 sequences are MGHRA and YSYEKL. CDR3 length: 16 amino acids. The CDR3, as DNA: TGCGCCAGCAGCCAAGTACAGGGACAGGGGGCTGGTGGCTACACCTTC. This translates into CASSQVQGQGAGGYTF.

This clone was observed a few times. The V call is TRBV30, the J call TRBJ2-7; D remains ambiguous. The V end was cut by 3 bases, the J end by 2 bases, with 8 bases between. This CDR3 is built from 12 residues. Looked up from germline, CDR1 is GTSNPN and CDR2 is SVGIG (reference sequence). CDR3 in DNA: TGTGCCTGGAGCACCCAGGCCTACGAGCAGTACTTC. Translating gives CAWSTQAYEQYF.

The chain carries TRBV6-6 and TRBJ2-1; a possible D gene is TRBD1 (6 bases). Germline-derived CDR1 and CDR2 are MNHNY and SVGAGI (reference sequence). V lost 7 bases, J lost 6 bases, and 16 bases lay in between. This CDR3 is 14 amino acids long. CDR3 protein: CASTSGTWANEQFF. As DNA, the CDR3 is TGTGCCAGCACCTCCGGGACATGGGCCAATGAGCAGTTCTTC.

The chain is built from TRBV7-8 and TRBJ2-1; TRBD2 agrees at 9 bases. Germline V gene data show CDR1 as SGHVS and CDR2 as FQNEAQ. V lost 2 bases to trimming and J lost 1 base; unmatched junction nucleotides: 0. The CDR3 is made up of 15 amino acids. The CDR3 reads CASSLLAGSYNEQFF. CDR3 sequence (DNA): TGTGCCAGCAGCTTACTAGCGGGGTCCTACAATGAGCAGTTCTTC. Full variable domain (remainder filled in from reference TRBV7-8 and TRBJ2-1): GAGVSQSPRYKVAKRGQDVALRCDPISGHVSLFWYQQALGQGPEFLTYFQNEAQLDKSGLPSDRFFAERPEGSVSTLKIQRTQQEDSAVYLCASSLLAGSYNEQFFGPGTRLTVL.

This chain joins TRBV4-1 and TRBJ2-7; 9 nucleotides align to TRBD1. The CDR3 loop spans 15 amino acids. V lost 4 bases, J lost 6 bases, and 10 bases stayed unmatched. Germline CDR1 reads MGHRA; CDR2 reads YSYEKL. Here the CDR3 DNA reads TGCGCCAGCAGCCTAACACAGGGGGCTGGCCCCGAGCAGTACTTC. It translates to CASSLTQGAGPEQYF.